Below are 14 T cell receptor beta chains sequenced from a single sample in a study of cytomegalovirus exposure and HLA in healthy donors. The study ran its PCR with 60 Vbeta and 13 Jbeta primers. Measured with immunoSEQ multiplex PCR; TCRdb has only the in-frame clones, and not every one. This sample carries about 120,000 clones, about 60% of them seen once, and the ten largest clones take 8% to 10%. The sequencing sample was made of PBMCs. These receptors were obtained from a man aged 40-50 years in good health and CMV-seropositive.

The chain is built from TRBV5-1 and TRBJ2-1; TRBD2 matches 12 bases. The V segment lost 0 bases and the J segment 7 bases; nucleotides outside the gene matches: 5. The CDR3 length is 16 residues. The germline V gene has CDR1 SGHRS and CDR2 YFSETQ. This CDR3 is CASSLDLAGGPNEQFF. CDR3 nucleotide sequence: TGCGCCAGCAGCTTGGACCTAGCGGGGGGGCCTAATGAGCAGTTCTTC.

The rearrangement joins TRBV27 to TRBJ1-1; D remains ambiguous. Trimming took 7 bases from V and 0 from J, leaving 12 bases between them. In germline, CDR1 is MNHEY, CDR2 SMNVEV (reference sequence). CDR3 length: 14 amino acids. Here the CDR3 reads CASTPGYMNTEAFF. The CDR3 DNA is TGTGCCAGCACGCCAGGCTACATGAACACTGAAGCTTTCTTT.

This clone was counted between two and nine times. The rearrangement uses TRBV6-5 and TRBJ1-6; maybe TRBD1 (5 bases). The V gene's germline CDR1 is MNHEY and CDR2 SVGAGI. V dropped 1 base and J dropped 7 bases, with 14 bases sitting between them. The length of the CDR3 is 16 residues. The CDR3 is CASSYWAMQGNSPLHF. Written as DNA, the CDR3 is TGTGCCAGCAGTTACTGGGCCATGCAGGGAAATTCACCCCTCCACTTT.

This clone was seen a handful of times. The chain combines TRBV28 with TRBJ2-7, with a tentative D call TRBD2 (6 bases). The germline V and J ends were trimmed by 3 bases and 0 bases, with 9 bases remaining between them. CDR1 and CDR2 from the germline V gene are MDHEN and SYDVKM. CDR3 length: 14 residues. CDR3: CASSFGGTSYEQYF. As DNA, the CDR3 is TGTGCCAGCAGTTTTGGCGGGACCTCCTACGAGCAGTACTTC.

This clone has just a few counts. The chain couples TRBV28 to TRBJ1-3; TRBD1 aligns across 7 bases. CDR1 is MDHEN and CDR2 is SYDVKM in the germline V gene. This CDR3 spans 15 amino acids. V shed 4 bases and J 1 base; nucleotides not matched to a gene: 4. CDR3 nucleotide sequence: TGTGCCAGCAGTTCGCCGGGACAGTCTGGAAACACCATATATTTT. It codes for CASSSPGQSGNTIYF.

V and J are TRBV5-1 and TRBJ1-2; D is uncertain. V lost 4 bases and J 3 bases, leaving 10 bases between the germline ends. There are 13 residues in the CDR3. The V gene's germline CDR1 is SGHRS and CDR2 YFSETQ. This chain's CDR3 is CASSAGWDYGYTF. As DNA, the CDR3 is TGCGCCAGCAGCGCGGGGTGGGACTATGGCTACACCTTC.

Here the CDR3 DNA reads TGTGCCAGCAGCGGGAACAGGGACGAGCAGTACTTC. Amino acids: CASSGNRDEQYF. The J gene is TRBJ2-7, the V gene TRBV5-6, with TRBD1 as a possible D gene (6 bases). Trimming removed 4 bases from V and 5 bases from J, with 10 bases in between. The CDR3 contains 12 residues. The germline gives CDR1 SGHDT, CDR2 YYEEEE.

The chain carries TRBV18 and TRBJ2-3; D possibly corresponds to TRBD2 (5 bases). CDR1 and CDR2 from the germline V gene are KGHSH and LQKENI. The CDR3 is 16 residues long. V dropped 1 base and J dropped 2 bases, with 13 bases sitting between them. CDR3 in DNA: TGTGCCAGCTCACCACTCGCGACTATACACACAGATACGCAGTATTTT. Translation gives CASSPLATIHTDTQYF.

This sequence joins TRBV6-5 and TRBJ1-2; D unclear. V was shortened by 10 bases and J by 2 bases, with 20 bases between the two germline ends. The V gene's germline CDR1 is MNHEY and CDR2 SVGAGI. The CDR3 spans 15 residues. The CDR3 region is CATLSGRRRNYGYTF. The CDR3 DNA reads TGTGCCACCCTAAGCGGAAGGCGGCGGAACTATGGCTACACCTTC.

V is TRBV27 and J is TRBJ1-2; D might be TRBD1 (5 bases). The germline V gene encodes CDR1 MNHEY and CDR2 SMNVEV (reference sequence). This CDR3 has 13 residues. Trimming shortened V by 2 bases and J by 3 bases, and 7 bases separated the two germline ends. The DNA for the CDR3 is TGTGCCAGCAGTTTAGCAGGGTACTATGGCTACACCTTC. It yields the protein CASSLAGYYGYTF.

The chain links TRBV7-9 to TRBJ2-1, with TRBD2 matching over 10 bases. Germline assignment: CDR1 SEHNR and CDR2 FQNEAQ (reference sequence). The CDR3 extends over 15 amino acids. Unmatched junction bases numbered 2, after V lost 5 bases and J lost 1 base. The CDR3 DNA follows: TGTGCCAGCAGCGGTAGCGGGGGGTCCTACAATGAGCAGTTCTTC. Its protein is CASSGSGGSYNEQFF. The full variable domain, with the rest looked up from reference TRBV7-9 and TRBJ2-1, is DTGVSQNPRHKITKRGQNVTFRCDPISEHNRLYWYRQTLGQGPEFLTYFQNEAQLEKSRLLSDRFSAERPKGSFSTLEIQRTEQGDSAMYLCASSGSGGSYNEQFFGPGTRLTVL.

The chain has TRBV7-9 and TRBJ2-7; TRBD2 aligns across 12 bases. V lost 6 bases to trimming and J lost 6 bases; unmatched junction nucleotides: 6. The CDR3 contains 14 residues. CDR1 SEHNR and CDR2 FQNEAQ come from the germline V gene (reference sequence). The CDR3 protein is CASSQTSGGSEQYF. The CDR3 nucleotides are TGTGCCAGCAGTCAAACTAGCGGGGGGTCCGAGCAGTACTTC. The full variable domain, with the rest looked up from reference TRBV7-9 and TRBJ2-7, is DTGVSQNPRHKITKRGQNVTFRCDPISEHNRLYWYRQTLGQGPEFLTYFQNEAQLEKSRLLSDRFSAERPKGSFSTLEIQRTEQGDSAMYLCASSQTSGGSEQYFGPGTRLTVT.

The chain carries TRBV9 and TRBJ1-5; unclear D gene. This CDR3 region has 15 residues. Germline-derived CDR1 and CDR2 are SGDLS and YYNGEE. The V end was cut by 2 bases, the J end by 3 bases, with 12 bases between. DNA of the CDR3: TGTGCCAGCAGCGTTAGTCCCCTCCCCAATCAGCCCCAGCATTTT. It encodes CASSVSPLPNQPQHF.

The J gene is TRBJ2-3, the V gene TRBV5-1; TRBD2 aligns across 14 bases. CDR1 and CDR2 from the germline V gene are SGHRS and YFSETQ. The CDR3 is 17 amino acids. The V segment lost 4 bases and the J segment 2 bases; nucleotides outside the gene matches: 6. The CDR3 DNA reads TGCGCCAGCAGCCGCGGGACTAGCGGGAGCCCCACAGATACGCAGTATTTT. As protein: CASSRGTSGSPTDTQYF.